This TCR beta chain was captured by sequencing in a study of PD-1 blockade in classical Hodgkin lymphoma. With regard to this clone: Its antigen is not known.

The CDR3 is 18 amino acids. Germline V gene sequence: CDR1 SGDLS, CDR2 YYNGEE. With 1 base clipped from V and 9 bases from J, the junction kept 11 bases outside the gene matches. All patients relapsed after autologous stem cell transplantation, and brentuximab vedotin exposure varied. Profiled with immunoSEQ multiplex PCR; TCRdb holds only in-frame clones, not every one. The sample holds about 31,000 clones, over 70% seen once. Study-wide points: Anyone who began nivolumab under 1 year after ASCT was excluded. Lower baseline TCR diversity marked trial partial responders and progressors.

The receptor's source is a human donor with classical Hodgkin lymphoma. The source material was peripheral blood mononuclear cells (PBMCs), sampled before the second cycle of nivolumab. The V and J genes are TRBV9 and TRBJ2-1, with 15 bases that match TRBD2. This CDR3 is CASSVRDSGLAGGIEQFF. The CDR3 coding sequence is TGTGCCAGCAGCGTACGGGACAGTGGACTAGCGGGAGGGATTGAGCAGTTCTTC.